The present entry profiles one T cell receptor (beta chain) with its context. The entry originates in a study of blood T cell repertoires in COVID-19. Study information: Samples taken during acute and convalescent COVID-19 were collected in the United States, Italy and Spain.

Germline V CDR1 and CDR2: SGHVS, FNYEAQ. Unmatched junction bases numbered 10, after V lost 0 bases and J lost 4 bases. The CDR3 extends over 17 amino acids. Profiled with immunoSEQ multiplex PCR; TCRdb holds only in-frame clones, not every one. The sample shows more than 250,000 clones, around 87% of them seen only once. The V gene is TRBV7-6, the J gene TRBJ2-3, with TRBD2 identical over 7 bases. The receptor's source is a woman in her thirties who had recovered from COVID-19. Sequencing was carried out using peripheral blood. The CDR3 region is CASSLATGGSRADTQYF. The DNA of the CDR3 is TGTGCCAGCAGCTTAGCGACTGGCGGGAGCCGCGCAGATACGCAGTATTTT.